This T cell receptor beta chain was documented in a study of tumor-infiltrating lymphocytes in oesophageal squamous cell carcinoma. The V end lost 4 bases, the J end lost 0 bases, and 8 bases lay between the germline ends. Germline-derived CDR1 and CDR2 are SGHRS and YFSETQ. This CDR3 contains 14 residues. TCRdb processed the PCR reads anew with MiXCR; each CDR3 protein has one entry. The data show roughly 12,000 distinct CDR3 sequences, approximately 50% seen once. The table lists this clonotype with many counts. This clonotype was obtained from a female donor with esophageal squamous cell carcinoma. The rearrangement links TRBV5-1 to TRBJ2-4, with D possibly matching TRBD2 (5 bases). Sequencing was performed on esophageal tumor tissue. The CDR3 region has the DNA TGCGCCAGCAGCCTCGGACTAGCCAAAAACATTCAGTACTTC. Its protein is CASSLGLAKNIQYF. The entire variable domain, with the rest obtained from reference TRBV5-1 and TRBJ2-4, is as follows: KAGVTQTPRYLIKTRGQQVTLSCSPISGHRSVSWYQQTPGQGLQFLFEYFSETQRNKGNFPGRFSGRQFSNSRSEMNVSTLELGDSALYLCASSLGLAKNIQYFGAGTRLSVL.